These T cell receptor beta chains were read from a single sample in a study of blood T cell repertoires in COVID-19. Clones were read by immunoSEQ multiplex PCR, and TCRdb kept only the in-frame ones, dropping some. The table lists 180,000 or so clones, around 90% of them singletons. Source material: peripheral blood. These receptors were taken from a man aged 50-59 years with acute or convalescent COVID-19. Both conserved end residues are part of each CDR3. Fields, in order: D gene, V gene, clone size, J gene, CDR3 protein, CDR3 DNA. A D gene is named only where the DNA matches it firmly. Rows give clone size only sometimes, using once, few, many, or a class for an expanded clone.

d_call: TRBD2
v_call: TRBV19
clone_size: NA
j_call: TRBJ2-3
cdr3_aa: CASSKLASTDTQYF
cdr3_nt: TGTGCCAGTAGTAAACTAGCGAGCACAGATACGCAGTATTTT

d_call: TRBD1
v_call: TRBV6-5
clone_size: NA
j_call: TRBJ1-2
cdr3_aa: CASSYSGTGNYGYTF
cdr3_nt: TGTGCCAGCAGTTACTCAGGGACAGGGAACTATGGCTACACCTTC

d_call: NA
v_call: TRBV3-1/TRBV3-2
clone_size: few
j_call: TRBJ1-2
cdr3_aa: CASSQAVYGYTF
cdr3_nt: TGTGCCAGCAGCCAAGCAGTTTATGGCTACACCTTC

d_call: TRBD2
v_call: TRBV5-4
clone_size: once
j_call: TRBJ2-7
cdr3_aa: CASSPGGSGNSYEQYF
cdr3_nt: TGTGCCAGCAGCCCTGGTGGTAGCGGGAATTCCTACGAGCAGTACTTC

d_call: NA
v_call: TRBV27
clone_size: NA
j_call: TRBJ1-5
cdr3_aa: CASSLQGQHQPQHF
cdr3_nt: TGTGCCAGCAGTTTACAGGGGCAACATCAGCCCCAGCATTTT

d_call: TRBD2
v_call: TRBV19
clone_size: NA
j_call: TRBJ2-5
cdr3_aa: CASSIFSGGQETQYF
cdr3_nt: TGTGCCAGTAGTATCTTCTCGGGGGGGCAGGAGACCCAGTACTTC

d_call: TRBD1
v_call: TRBV25-1
clone_size: NA
j_call: TRBJ1-4
cdr3_aa: CASSEYGQGAREKLFF
cdr3_nt: TGTGCCAGCAGTGAATATGGCCAGGGGGCTCGGGAAAAACTGTTTTTT

d_call: NA
v_call: TRBV23-1
clone_size: NA
j_call: TRBJ1-5
cdr3_aa: CASDSPGRGSFNQPQHF
cdr3_nt: TGCGCCAGCGACTCTCCGGGAAGGGGGAGTTTCAATCAGCCCCAGCATTTT

d_call: NA
v_call: TRBV30
clone_size: few
j_call: TRBJ1-5
cdr3_aa: CAWSVRGDQPQHF
cdr3_nt: TGTGCCTGGAGTGTACGGGGGGATCAGCCCCAGCATTTT

d_call: NA
v_call: TRBV27
clone_size: NA
j_call: TRBJ2-1
cdr3_aa: CASSFTGLNEQFF
cdr3_nt: TGTGCCAGCAGTTTTACGGGTCTGAATGAGCAGTTCTTC

d_call: NA
v_call: TRBV9
clone_size: NA
j_call: TRBJ1-1
cdr3_aa: CASSGQQELNTEAFF
cdr3_nt: TGTGCCAGCAGCGGCCAACAGGAGTTGAACACTGAAGCTTTCTTT

d_call: NA
v_call: TRBV28
clone_size: once
j_call: TRBJ1-1
cdr3_aa: CASRQGSEAFF
cdr3_nt: TGTGCCAGCAGACAGGGAAGTGAAGCTTTCTTT

d_call: NA
v_call: TRBV24-1
clone_size: NA
j_call: TRBJ2-1
cdr3_aa: CATSDPEAGFGEIGNEQFF
cdr3_nt: TGTGCCACCAGTGATCCCGAAGCGGGCTTCGGAGAGATAGGCAATGAGCAGTTCTTC

d_call: NA
v_call: TRBV5-5
clone_size: NA
j_call: TRBJ2-2
cdr3_aa: CASSPTRHGELFF
cdr3_nt: TGTGCCAGCAGCCCAACTAGACACGGGGAGCTGTTTTTT

d_call: TRBD2
v_call: TRBV5-1
clone_size: once
j_call: TRBJ2-1
cdr3_aa: CASSLGSGGINEQFF
cdr3_nt: TGCGCCAGCAGCTTGGGTAGCGGGGGAATAAATGAGCAGTTCTTC

d_call: NA
v_call: TRBV11-1
clone_size: NA
j_call: TRBJ1-6
cdr3_aa: CASSLRSSGYNSPLHF
cdr3_nt: TGTGCCAGCAGCTTGAGGAGTTCGGGATATAATTCACCCCTCCACTTT

d_call: NA
v_call: TRBV7-8
clone_size: NA
j_call: TRBJ2-1
cdr3_aa: CASSADSYNEQFF
cdr3_nt: TGTGCCAGCAGCGCGGACAGCTACAATGAGCAGTTCTTC